The 25 T cell receptor beta chains listed next were all sequenced from one sample in a study of OX40 agonist ivuxolimab in advanced cancers. Some clones are missing from TCRdb's copy, which holds only in-frame ones; the method was immunoSEQ multiplex PCR. Among some 50,000 clones listed, about four fifths were seen once. The starting material was CD4+ or CD8+ T cells sorted from blood, obtained in a trial of the OX40 agonist ivuxolimab. These TCRs come from an adult with an advanced solid tumor such as melanoma, head and neck, liver or kidney cancer.

CDR3 in amino acids: CAISRDPAREAFF. CDR3 bases: TGTGCCATCAGCAGAGACCCCGCCCGTGAAGCTTTCTTT. This sequence joins TRBV10-3 and TRBJ1-1; D is undetermined. CDR3 size: 13 residues. CDR1 and CDR2 (germline): ENHRY, SYGVKD. V shed 6 bases and J shed 7 bases, with 15 bases lying between them.

The gene calls are TRBV6-5 and TRBJ1-4; D is perhaps TRBD1 (6 bases). V shed 5 bases and J shed 7 bases, with 14 bases lying between them. Germline CDR1 reads MNHEY; CDR2 reads SVGAGI. This CDR3 comprises 14 residues. DNA for the CDR3: TGTGCCAGCAGTGAAGGGGGTCGGGGTGAAAAACTGTTTTTT. This translates into CASSEGGRGEKLFF.

V usage is TRBV7-9 and J usage is TRBJ2-7; no definite D call. CDR3 length: 13 residues. The V end was cut by 5 bases, the J end by 3 bases, with 11 bases between. CDR1 is SEHNR, CDR2 FQNEAQ, per germline (reference sequence). In DNA, the CDR3 is TGTGCCAGCAGCCCGGGCACTTTCTACGAGCAGTACTTC. Its protein product is CASSPGTFYEQYF.

The chain combines TRBV30 with TRBJ2-3; the D is unclear. The V gene's germline CDR1 is GTSNPN and CDR2 SVGIG (reference sequence). CDR3 length: 14 residues. Trimming stripped 4 bases from V and 2 bases from J, with 13 bases between. The CDR3 bases are TGTGCCTGGACTACGGGCAGCTTCACAGATACGCAGTATTTT. It specifies CAWTTGSFTDTQYF.

The chain joins TRBV6-1 to TRBJ2-5; D possibly corresponds to TRBD2 (6 bases). The CDR3 has 13 amino acids. The V end was cut by 9 bases, the J end by 1 base, with 12 bases between. The germline CDR1 and CDR2 sequences are MNHNS and SASEGT. The CDR3 DNA reads TGTGCCAGTCAGGGACTGAGCCAAGAGACCCAGTACTTC. Translated, it gives CASQGLSQETQYF.

The V gene is TRBV6-5, the J gene TRBJ1-2, with 10 nucleotides matching TRBD1. V lost 2 bases to trimming and J lost 2 bases; unmatched junction nucleotides: 5. The CDR3 is 16 residues long. CDR1 and CDR2 (germline): MNHEY, SVGAGI. CDR3 in DNA: TGTGCCAGCAGTTACGTCCGGACAGGGGGAAACTATGGCTACACCTTC. Its translation: CASSYVRTGGNYGYTF.

This clone was observed a single time. The chain carries TRBV13 and TRBJ1-4; TRBD1 matches 8 bases. Germline CDR1 and CDR2: PRHDT and FYEKMQ (reference sequence). V lost 5 bases and J lost 5; bases outside the gene matches: 7. CDR3 length: 15 residues. The CDR3 DNA reads as TGTGCCAGCAGCGCATCACAGGGGGGGAATGAAAAACTGTTTTTT. Translation: CASSASQGGNEKLFF.

The chain recombines TRBV6-1 with TRBJ2-5; 7 nucleotides align to TRBD1. The length of the CDR3 is 13 residues. Germline CDR1 is MNHNS and CDR2 is SASEGT. J lost 5 bases, V lost 7 bases, and 7 bases had no gene match. CDR3 protein: CASKNRGLETQYF. The CDR3 DNA follows: TGTGCCAGCAAGAACAGGGGCTTGGAGACCCAGTACTTC.

The chain is built from TRBV2 and TRBJ1-5; D possibly corresponds to TRBD1 (6 bases). Between the trimmed V and J ends, which lost 4 bases and 3 bases, there was a span of 13 bases. There are 15 residues in the CDR3. Germline CDR1 reads SNHLY; CDR2 reads FYNNEI. The CDR3 DNA reads as TGTGCCAGCAGTGGGGACACGAATTACAATCAGCCCCAGCATTTT. Residues: CASSGDTNYNQPQHF.

The J gene is TRBJ1-1, the V gene TRBV7-9; no firm D call. V was shortened by 0 bases and J by 7 bases, with 9 bases between the two germline ends. CDR3 length: 13 amino acids. The germline V gene encodes CDR1 SEHNR and CDR2 FQNEAQ (reference sequence). CDR3 DNA sequence: TGTGCCAGCAGCTTAGCTGGACTGAGTGAAGCTTTCTTT. It encodes CASSLAGLSEAFF.

The chain recombines TRBV7-8 with TRBJ2-7; 9 nucleotides agree with TRBD2. CDR1 and CDR2 from the germline V gene are SGHVS and FQNEAQ. With 4 bases clipped from V and 6 bases from J, the junction kept 19 bases outside the gene matches. The CDR3 has 18 residues. CDR3 nucleotide sequence: TGTGCCAGCAGCTCGGTGGTGTCTAGCGGGGCACAATGGGGCGAGCAGTACTTC. Translated: CASSSVVSSGAQWGEQYF. The full variable domain, in which reference TRBV7-8 and TRBJ2-7 provide the parts outside the CDR3, is GAGVSQSPRYKVAKRGQDVALRCDPISGHVSLFWYQQALGQGPEFLTYFQNEAQLDKSGLPSDRFFAERPEGSVSTLKIQRTQQEDSAVYLCASSSVVSSGAQWGEQYFGPGTRLTVT.

This clone was recorded only once. The rearrangement uses TRBV19 and TRBJ2-7; either TRBD1 or TRBD2 may supply D (5 bases each). The CDR3 runs to 14 residues. The germline gives CDR1 LNHDA, CDR2 SQIVND (reference sequence). V lost 4 bases, J lost 0 bases, and 10 bases lay in between. The CDR3 spells CASSKRDGSYEQYF. For the CDR3, the DNA is TGTGCCAGTAGTAAACGGGACGGCTCCTACGAGCAGTACTTC.

This clone was detected once. The junction shows a germline mismatch at one end, possibly a read error. The same CDR3 arises from other DNA sequences in this sample as well. The chain is built from TRBV27 and TRBJ1-1; 7 bases match TRBD1. Germline CDR1 and CDR2: MNHEY and SMNVEV (reference sequence). This CDR3 spans 15 amino acids. The CDR3 DNA is TGTGCCAGCAGTTTGAACAGGGGATTGAACACTGAAGCTTTCTTC. This gives the protein CASSLNRGLNTEAFF.

This chain links TRBV19 with TRBJ2-5; no firm D call. The germline gives CDR1 LNHDA, CDR2 SQIVND (reference sequence). V lost 3 bases to trimming and J lost 2 bases, with 7 bases between them. This CDR3 is 13 amino acids long. CDR3 region: CASSMGRQETQYF. The CDR3 DNA follows: TGTGCCAGTAGTATGGGTAGGCAAGAGACCCAGTACTTC.

V is TRBV5-5 and J is TRBJ2-5, with a possible D match to TRBD2 (6 bases). CDR3 length: 16 amino acids. V lost 4 bases, J lost 4 bases, and 20 bases lay in between. In germline, CDR1 is SGHKS, CDR2 YYEKEE (reference sequence). CDR3 amino acids: CASSRSLVGGAETQYF. CDR3 nucleotides: TGTGCCAGCAGCCGATCTTTGGTTGGCGGGGCAGAGACCCAGTACTTC.

This clone was seen a few times. CDR3: CASRLTGFNQPQHF. As DNA, the CDR3 is TGCGCCAGCAGGCTAACAGGATTCAATCAGCCCCAGCATTTT. The chain recombines TRBV4-1 with TRBJ1-5, with TRBD1 as a possible D gene (5 bases). CDR3 size: 14 residues. CDR1 is MGHRA and CDR2 is YSYEKL in the germline V gene. V was trimmed by 6 bases and J by 3 bases, leaving 12 bases between them.

The chain joins TRBV5-1 to TRBJ2-1; D might be TRBD1 (6 bases). Trimming removed 1 base from V and 8 bases from J, with 13 bases in between. This CDR3 region has 14 residues. CDR1 is SGHRS and CDR2 is YFSETQ in the germline V gene. CDR3 nucleotide sequence: TGCGCCAGCAGCTTGAGGCAGGGGATCGATGAGCAGTTCTTC. Its protein is CASSLRQGIDEQFF.

The gene calls are TRBV7-2 and TRBJ2-2; 8 bases line up with TRBD2. The V gene's germline CDR1 is SGHTA and CDR2 FQGNSA. The junction had 11 bases not matched to a gene; V was cut back by 5 bases and J by 6 bases. The CDR3 has 16 amino acids. CDR3 sequence: CASSLGSGGAPGELFF. For the CDR3, the DNA is TGTGCCAGCAGCCTGGGATCGGGGGGGGCCCCCGGGGAGCTGTTTTTT.

The rearrangement links TRBV9 to TRBJ1-2; no clear D gene. The CDR3 length is 14 residues. Deletions cut 0 bases from V and 0 bases from J, with 6 bases between. The V gene's germline CDR1 is SGDLS and CDR2 YYNGEE. The CDR3 loop is CASSVALANYGYTF. DNA of the CDR3: TGTGCCAGCAGCGTAGCGTTAGCTAACTATGGCTACACCTTC.

DNA of the CDR3: TGCGCCAGCAGCCCCGGGCCCCAAGAGACCCAGTACTTC. The encoded protein is CASSPGPQETQYF. This sequence joins TRBV5-1 and TRBJ2-5, with unresolved D. The CDR3 consists of 13 residues. V was cut by 4 bases and J by 1 base, with 8 bases left in between. From germline, CDR1 is SGHRS and CDR2 YFSETQ.

The rearrangement links TRBV20-1 to TRBJ1-1; D remains unclear. CDR1 is DFQATT and CDR2 is SNEGSKA in the germline V gene (reference sequence). CDR3 size: 10 residues. Trimming removed 3 bases from V and 7 bases from J, with 6 bases in between. CDR3 in DNA: TGCAGTGCTAGGGACTTTGAAGCTTTCTTT. As protein: CSARDFEAFF.

This chain joins TRBV5-6 and TRBJ1-3; D might be TRBD1 (5 bases). This CDR3 has 13 residues. Deletions cut 10 bases from V and 0 bases from J, with 11 bases between. CDR1 and CDR2 (germline): SGHDT, YYEEEE. CDR3 nucleotides: TGTGCCCCTGAGGGGAGCTCTGGAAACACCATATATTTT. Protein: CAPEGSSGNTIYF.

The chain combines TRBV2 with TRBJ2-2; 11 bases are shared with TRBD1. Germline CDR1 is SNHLY and CDR2 is FYNNEI. This CDR3 is 14 amino acids long. With V trimmed by 10 bases and J by 5 bases, 6 bases remained unmatched. The CDR3 is CATKDRGRTGELFF. CDR3 bases: TGTGCCACCAAGGACAGGGGGCGTACCGGGGAGCTGTTTTTT.

This clone came up a few times. The chain combines TRBV7-8 with TRBJ1-1; 7 bases fit TRBD1. CDR1 and CDR2 from the germline V gene are SGHVS and FQNEAQ. Trimming at V came to 4 bases and at J to 0 bases, leaving 5 bases not matched to a gene. The CDR3 has 15 residues. DNA of the CDR3: TGTGCCAGCAGCTCTAACAGGGGAATGAACACTGAAGCTTTCTTT. Residues: CASSSNRGMNTEAFF.

The V and J genes are TRBV11-2 and TRBJ2-3; 11 positions match TRBD2. The CDR3 sequence is 16 residues long. Germline V gives CDR1 SGHAT, CDR2 FQNNGV. The V and J ends lost 2 bases and 1 base, in that order; junction bases with no gene match: 2. The CDR3 sequence: CASSLLSGRGTDTQYF. As DNA, the CDR3 is TGTGCCAGCAGCTTACTTAGCGGGAGGGGCACAGATACGCAGTATTTT.